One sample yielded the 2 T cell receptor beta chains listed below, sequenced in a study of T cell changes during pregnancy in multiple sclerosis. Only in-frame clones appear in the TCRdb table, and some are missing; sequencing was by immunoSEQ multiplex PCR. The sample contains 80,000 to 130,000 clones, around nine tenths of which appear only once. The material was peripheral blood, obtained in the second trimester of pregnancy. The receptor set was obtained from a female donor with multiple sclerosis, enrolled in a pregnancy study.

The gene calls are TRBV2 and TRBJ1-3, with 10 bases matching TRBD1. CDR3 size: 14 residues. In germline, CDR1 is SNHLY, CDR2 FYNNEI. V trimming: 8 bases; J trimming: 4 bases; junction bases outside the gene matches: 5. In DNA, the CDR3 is TGTGCCAGCCTTCCGGGACAGGGGGGAAACACCATATATTTT. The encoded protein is CASLPGQGGNTIYF.

The CDR3 bases are TGTGCCAGCAGCCCCGGGGGGAATGAGCAGTTCTTC. This codes for CASSPGGNEQFF. The V call is TRBV7-6, the J call TRBJ2-1; 7 nucleotides match TRBD2. The CDR3 runs to 12 residues. Germline-derived CDR1 and CDR2 are SGHVS and FNYEAQ. The junction had 2 bases not matched to a gene; V was cut back by 5 bases and J by 7 bases.